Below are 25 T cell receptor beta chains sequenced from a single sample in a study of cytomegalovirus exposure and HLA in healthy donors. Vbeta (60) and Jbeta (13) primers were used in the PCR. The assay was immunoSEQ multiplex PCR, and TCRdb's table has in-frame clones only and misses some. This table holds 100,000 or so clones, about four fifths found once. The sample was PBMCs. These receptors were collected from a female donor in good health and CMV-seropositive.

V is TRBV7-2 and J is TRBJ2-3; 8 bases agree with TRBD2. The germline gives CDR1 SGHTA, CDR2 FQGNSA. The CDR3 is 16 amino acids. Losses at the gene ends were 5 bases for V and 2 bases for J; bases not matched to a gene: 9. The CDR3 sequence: CASSPGLSGATDTQYF. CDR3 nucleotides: TGTGCCAGCAGCCCCGGCCTTAGCGGGGCCACAGATACGCAGTATTTT.

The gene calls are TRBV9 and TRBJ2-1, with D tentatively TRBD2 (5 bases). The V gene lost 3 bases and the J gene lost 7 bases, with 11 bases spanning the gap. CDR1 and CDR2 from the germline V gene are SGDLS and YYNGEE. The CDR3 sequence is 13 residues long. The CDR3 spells CASSAREGNEQFF. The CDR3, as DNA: TGTGCCAGCAGCGCGAGGGAAGGGAATGAGCAGTTCTTC.

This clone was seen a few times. CDR3 DNA: TGCGCCAGCAGCTATGGGAGCTACAATGAGCAGTTCTTC. Translation gives CASSYGSYNEQFF. The genes are TRBV5-1 and TRBJ2-1, with D possibly TRBD2 on 5 matching bases. Germline V gene lookup returns CDR1 SGHRS and CDR2 YFSETQ. This CDR3 comprises 13 residues. V lost 3 bases and J lost 3, with 7 bases in between.

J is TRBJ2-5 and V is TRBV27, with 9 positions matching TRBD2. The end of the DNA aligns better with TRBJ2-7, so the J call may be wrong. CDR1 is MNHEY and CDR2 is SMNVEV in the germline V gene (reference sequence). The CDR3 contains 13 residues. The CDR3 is CASSLAGGREQYF. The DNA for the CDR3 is TGTGCCAGTTCGCTGGCGGGGGGGCGCGAGCAGTACTTC.

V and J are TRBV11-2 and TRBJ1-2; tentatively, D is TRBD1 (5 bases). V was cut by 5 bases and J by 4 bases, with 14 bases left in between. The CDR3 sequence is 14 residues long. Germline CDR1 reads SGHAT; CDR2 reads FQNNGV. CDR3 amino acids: CASSPQGPIYGYTF. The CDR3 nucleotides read TGTGCCAGCAGCCCGCAGGGCCCGATCTATGGCTACACCTTC.

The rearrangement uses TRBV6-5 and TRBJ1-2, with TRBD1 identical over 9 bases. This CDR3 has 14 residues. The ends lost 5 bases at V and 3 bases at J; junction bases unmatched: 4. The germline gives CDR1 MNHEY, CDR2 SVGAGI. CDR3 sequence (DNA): TGTGCCAGCAGTACCGACAGGGGGGACTATGGCTACACCTTC. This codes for CASSTDRGDYGYTF.

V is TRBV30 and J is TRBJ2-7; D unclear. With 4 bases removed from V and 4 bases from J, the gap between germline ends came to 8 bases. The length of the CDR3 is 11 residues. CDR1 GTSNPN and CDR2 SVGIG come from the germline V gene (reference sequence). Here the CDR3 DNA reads TGTGCCTGGACCGGCGGTTACGAGCAGTACTTC. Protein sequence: CAWTGGYEQYF.

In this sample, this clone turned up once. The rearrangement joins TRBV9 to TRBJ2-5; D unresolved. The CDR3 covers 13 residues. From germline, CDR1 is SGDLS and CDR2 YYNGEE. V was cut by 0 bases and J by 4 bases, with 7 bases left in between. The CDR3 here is CASSVAVTETQYF. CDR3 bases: TGTGCCAGCAGCGTAGCAGTTACAGAGACCCAGTACTTC.

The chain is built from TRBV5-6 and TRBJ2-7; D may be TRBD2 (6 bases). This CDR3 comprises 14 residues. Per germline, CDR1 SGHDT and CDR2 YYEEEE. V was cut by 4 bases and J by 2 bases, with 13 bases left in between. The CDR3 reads CASSPVGGTYEQYF. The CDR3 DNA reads TGTGCCAGCAGCCCTGTGGGGGGAACCTACGAGCAGTACTTC.

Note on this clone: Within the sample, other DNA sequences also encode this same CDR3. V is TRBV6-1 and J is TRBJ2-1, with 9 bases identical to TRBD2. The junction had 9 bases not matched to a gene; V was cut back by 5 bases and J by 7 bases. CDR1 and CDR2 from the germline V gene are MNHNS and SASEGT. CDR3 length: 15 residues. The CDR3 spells CASSPSSGNWNEQFF. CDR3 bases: TGTGCCAGCAGTCCCTCTAGCGGGAATTGGAATGAGCAGTTCTTC.

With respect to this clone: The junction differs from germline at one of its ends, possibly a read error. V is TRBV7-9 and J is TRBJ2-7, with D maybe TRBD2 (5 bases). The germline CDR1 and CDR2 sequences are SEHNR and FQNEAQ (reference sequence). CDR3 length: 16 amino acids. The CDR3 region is CSSSFVGETDGPEQYF. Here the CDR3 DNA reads TGTTCCAGCAGTTTCGTCGGGGAGACCGACGGACCCGAGCAGTACTTC.

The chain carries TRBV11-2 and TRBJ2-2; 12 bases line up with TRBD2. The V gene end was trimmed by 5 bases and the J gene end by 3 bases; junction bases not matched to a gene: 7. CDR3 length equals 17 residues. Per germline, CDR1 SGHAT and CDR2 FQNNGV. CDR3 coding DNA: TGTGCCAGCAGCAATCCGAGACTAGCGGGAGACACCGGGGAGCTGTTTTTT. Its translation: CASSNPRLAGDTGELFF.

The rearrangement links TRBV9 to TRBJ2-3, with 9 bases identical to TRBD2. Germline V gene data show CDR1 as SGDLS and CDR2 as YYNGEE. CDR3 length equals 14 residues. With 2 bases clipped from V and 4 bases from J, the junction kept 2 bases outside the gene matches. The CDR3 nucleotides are TGTGCCAGCAGCGTCGCGGGGGGGGCAGATACGCAGTATTTT. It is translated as CASSVAGGADTQYF.

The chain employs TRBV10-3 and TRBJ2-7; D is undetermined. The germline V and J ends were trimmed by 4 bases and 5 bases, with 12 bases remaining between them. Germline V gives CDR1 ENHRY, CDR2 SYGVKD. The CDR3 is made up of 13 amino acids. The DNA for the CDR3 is TGTGCCATCAGTGCTCTAGGCTCTAACGAGCAGTACTTC. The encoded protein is CAISALGSNEQYF.

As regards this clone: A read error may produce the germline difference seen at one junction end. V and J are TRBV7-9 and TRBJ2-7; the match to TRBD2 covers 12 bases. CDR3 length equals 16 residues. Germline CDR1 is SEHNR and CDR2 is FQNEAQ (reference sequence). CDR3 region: CSSSLARTSGAGEQYF. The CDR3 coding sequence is TGTTCCAGCAGCTTAGCGAGGACTAGCGGGGCGGGCGAGCAGTACTTC.

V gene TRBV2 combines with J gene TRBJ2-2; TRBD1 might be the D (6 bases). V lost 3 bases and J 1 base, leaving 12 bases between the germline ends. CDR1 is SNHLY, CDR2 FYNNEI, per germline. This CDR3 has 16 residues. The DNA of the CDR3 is TGTGCCAGCAGTGACCCAGGGGCTCTGAACACCGGGGAGCTGTTTTTT. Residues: CASSDPGALNTGELFF.

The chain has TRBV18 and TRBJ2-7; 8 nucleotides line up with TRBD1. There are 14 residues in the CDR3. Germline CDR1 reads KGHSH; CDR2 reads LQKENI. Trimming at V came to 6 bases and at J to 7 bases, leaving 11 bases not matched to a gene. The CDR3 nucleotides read TGTGCCAGCTCCCCCGAGACAGGGGCGCGAGAGCAGTACTTC. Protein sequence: CASSPETGAREQYF.

The CDR3 sequence is CASNYRGNTEAFF. Here the CDR3 DNA reads TGTGCCAGCAACTACAGGGGTAACACTGAAGCTTTCTTT. The chain links TRBV2 to TRBJ1-1, with 7 bases that match TRBD1. Germline values: CDR1 SNHLY, CDR2 FYNNEI. The CDR3 covers 13 residues. The J segment lost 2 bases and the V segment lost 7 bases, leaving 4 bases of the junction unmatched.

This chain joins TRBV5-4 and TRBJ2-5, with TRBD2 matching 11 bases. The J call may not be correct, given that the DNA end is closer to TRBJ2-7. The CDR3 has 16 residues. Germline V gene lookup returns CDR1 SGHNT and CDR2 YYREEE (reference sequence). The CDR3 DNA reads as TGTGCCAGCAGCTTGGGGGGGGGACTAGCGGTTCTCGAGCAGTACTTC. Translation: CASSLGGGLAVLEQYF.

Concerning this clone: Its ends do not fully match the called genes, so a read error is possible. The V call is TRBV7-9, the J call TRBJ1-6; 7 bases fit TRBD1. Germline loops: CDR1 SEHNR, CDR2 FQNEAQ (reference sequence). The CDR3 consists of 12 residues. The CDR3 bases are TGTTCCAGCAGCTTAGGGGGCACACCCCTCCACTTT. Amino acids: CSSSLGGTPLHF.

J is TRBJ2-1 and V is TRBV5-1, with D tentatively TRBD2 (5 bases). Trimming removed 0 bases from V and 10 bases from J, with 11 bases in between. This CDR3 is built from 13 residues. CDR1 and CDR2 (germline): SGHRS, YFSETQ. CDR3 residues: CASSLGQRGEQFF. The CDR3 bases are TGCGCCAGCAGCTTGGGGCAGAGAGGGGAGCAGTTCTTC.

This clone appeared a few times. The CDR3 protein is CASDPRAHNEKLFF. In nucleotides, the CDR3 is TGTGCCTCCGACCCGCGGGCCCATAATGAAAAACTGTTTTTT. The J gene is TRBJ1-4, the V gene TRBV30; unclear D gene. Germline CDR1 and CDR2: GTSNPN and SVGIG (reference sequence). CDR3 length: 14 residues. The V end was cut by 7 bases, the J end by 4 bases, with 16 bases between.

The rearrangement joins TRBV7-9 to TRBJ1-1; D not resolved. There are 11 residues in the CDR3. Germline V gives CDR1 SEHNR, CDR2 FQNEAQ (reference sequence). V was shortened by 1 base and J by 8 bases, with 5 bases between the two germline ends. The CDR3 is CASSLESEAFF. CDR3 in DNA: TGTGCCAGCAGCTTAGAATCGGAAGCTTTCTTT.

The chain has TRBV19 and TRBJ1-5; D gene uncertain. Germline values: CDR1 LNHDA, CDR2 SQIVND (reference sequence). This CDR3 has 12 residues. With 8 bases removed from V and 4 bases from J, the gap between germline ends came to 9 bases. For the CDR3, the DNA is TGTGCCAGTCCACAAGATAATCAGCCCCAGCATTTT. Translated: CASPQDNQPQHF.

The CDR3 region has the DNA TGCGCCAGCAGCTTGGCGGGGTTTACAACTAATGAAAAACTGTTTTTT. Protein product: CASSLAGFTTNEKLFF. This chain uses TRBV5-1 with TRBJ1-4, with D unresolved. CDR3 size: 16 residues. Trimming took off 0 bases at V and 0 bases at J, with 9 bases between the two ends. Looked up from germline, CDR1 is SGHRS and CDR2 is YFSETQ.